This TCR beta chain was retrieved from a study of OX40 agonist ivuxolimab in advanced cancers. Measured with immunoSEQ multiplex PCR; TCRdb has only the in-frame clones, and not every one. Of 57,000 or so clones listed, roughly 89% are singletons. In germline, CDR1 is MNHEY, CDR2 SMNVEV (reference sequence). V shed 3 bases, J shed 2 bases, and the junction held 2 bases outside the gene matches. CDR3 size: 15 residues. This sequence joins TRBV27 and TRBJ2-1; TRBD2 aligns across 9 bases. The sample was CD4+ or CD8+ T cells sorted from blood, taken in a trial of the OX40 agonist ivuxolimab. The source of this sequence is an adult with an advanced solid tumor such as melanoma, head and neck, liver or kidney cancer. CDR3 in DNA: TGTGCCAGCAGTTTTGGCGGGAGGGCCTACAATGAGCAGTTCTTC. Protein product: CASSFGGRAYNEQFF.